This T cell receptor beta chain was observed in a study of technical replicates of blood from a handful of donors. The table came from immunoSEQ multiplex PCR; TCRdb's copy has only in-frame clones and leaves some out. The sample has some 62,000 clones, 80% to 90% seen once. Trimming stripped 4 bases from V and 1 base from J, with 11 bases between. The germline CDR1 and CDR2 sequences are SGHRS and YFSETQ. This CDR3 spans 15 amino acids. The origin of this receptor is a human donor in good health. Some clones in this sample may be carry-over from other donors' samples. Sequenced sample: PBMCs. The chain carries TRBV5-1 and TRBJ2-2, with a possible D match to TRBD1 (6 bases). The CDR3 DNA follows: TGCGCCAGCAGCCTCCGACAGGAGAACACCGGGGAGCTGTTTTTT. Translation gives CASSLRQENTGELFF.